The 22 T cell receptor beta chains below come from one sample, sequenced in a study of T-cell reconstitution after alpha-beta-depleted transplantation in children. Unique molecular identifiers tagged the TCRbeta library. Each CDR3 protein gets one entry after TCRdb re-called the PCR reads with MiXCR. The table records fewer than 550,000 distinct CDR3 sequences, around 16% of them present only once. The input for sequencing was PBMCs, mostly from graft donor cells, taken 360 days after TCRalphabeta/CD19-depleted stem cell transplant. The source of these receptors is a boy in the first two years of life who had a stem cell transplant for Wiskott-Aldrich syndrome, so the T cells may come from the graft donor.

The chain carries TRBV28 and TRBJ1-2; 9 nucleotides match TRBD1. The CDR3 covers 12 residues. Germline V gene lookup returns CDR1 MDHEN and CDR2 SYDVKM. Trimming cost V 1 base and J 13 bases; bases outside gene matches: 4. The CDR3 nucleotides are TGTGCCAGCAGTTTATCGGGACAGGGCCCCACCTTC. This translates into CASSLSGQGPTF.

On this clonotype itself: One end of the junction does not line up with germline, which may come from a read error. The V and J genes are TRBV28 and TRBJ2-1, with 9 bases aligning to TRBD2. Looked up from germline, CDR1 is MDHEN and CDR2 is SYDVKM. CDR3 length equals 13 residues. The CDR3 region is CACRLAVYNEQFF. CDR3 coding DNA: TGTGCCTGCAGACTAGCGGTATACAATGAGCAGTTCTTC.

The gene calls are TRBV5-1 and TRBJ2-1, with TRBD1 identical over 10 bases. Trimming took 2 bases from V and 6 from J; bases not matched to a gene: 2. CDR1 is SGHRS and CDR2 is YFSETQ in the germline V gene. The CDR3 length is 14 residues. This CDR3 reads CASSFGTGANEQFF. CDR3 sequence (DNA): TGCGCCAGCAGCTTCGGGACAGGGGCCAATGAGCAGTTCTTC.

The rearrangement uses TRBV20-1 and TRBJ2-7; TRBD2 is a possible D gene (5 bases). The V end lost 2 bases, the J end lost 0 bases, and 11 bases lay between the germline ends. The CDR3 consists of 14 residues. Germline CDR1 and CDR2: DFQATT and SNEGSKA (reference sequence). Written as DNA, the CDR3 is TGCAGTGCTAGAAACAAGGCGGGCTCCTACGAGCAGTACTTC. Protein sequence: CSARNKAGSYEQYF.

The rearrangement uses TRBV11-2 and TRBJ2-1, with 14 bases lining up with TRBD2. Germline V gene sequence: CDR1 SGHAT, CDR2 FQNNGV. The CDR3 is made up of 18 amino acids. After removal of 5 bases from V and 5 bases from J, the junction contained 11 bases not matched to a gene. CDR3 in amino acids: CASSPRTSGRPVDNEQFF. CDR3 DNA: TGTGCCAGCAGCCCCCGGACTAGCGGGAGGCCGGTTGACAATGAGCAGTTCTTC. Using reference TRBV11-2 and TRBJ2-1 for the parts outside the CDR3, the full variable domain is EAGVAQSPRYKIIEKRQSVAFWCNPISGHATLYWYQQILGQGPKLLIQFQNNGVVDDSQLPKDRFSAERLKGVDSTLKIQPAKLEDSAVYLCASSPRTSGRPVDNEQFFGPGTRLTVL.

This clonotype was observed a handful of times. The chain uses TRBV24-1 and TRBJ2-2; 9 nucleotides match TRBD2. This CDR3 has 15 residues. V lost 2 bases to trimming and J lost 6 bases; unmatched junction nucleotides: 3. Germline V gene data show CDR1 as KGHDR and CDR2 as SFDVKD. The CDR3 here is CATSDSGTSPGELFF. For the CDR3, the DNA is TGTGCCACCAGTGATTCCGGGACTAGCCCCGGGGAGCTGTTTTTT.

The chain combines TRBV7-9 with TRBJ1-3, with 7 bases matching TRBD1. The germline V gene has CDR1 SEHNR and CDR2 FQNEAQ (reference sequence). The J segment lost 5 bases and the V segment lost 5 bases, leaving 9 bases of the junction unmatched. The CDR3 covers 15 residues. The CDR3 nucleotides are TGTGCCAGCAGCCTGGGGGACAGTACTAGAAACACCATATATTTT. It translates to CASSLGDSTRNTIYF.

The table lists this clonotype with many counts. The chain employs TRBV12-3 or TRBV12-4 and TRBJ2-3; D possibly uses TRBD1 or TRBD2 (5 bases each). V was trimmed by 3 bases and J by 0 bases, leaving 10 bases between them. The CDR3 spans 15 residues. The CDR3 reads CASSLGEGSTDTQYF. CDR3 coding DNA: TGTGCCAGCAGTTTGGGAGAGGGGAGCACAGATACGCAGTATTTT.

This clonotype was counted a few times. This CDR3 is CASSLARRLAGNSYEQYF. In DNA, the CDR3 is TGTGCCAGCAGTTTGGCCCGGAGACTAGCGGGGAACTCCTACGAGCAGTACTTC. The rearrangement joins TRBV12-3 or TRBV12-4 to TRBJ2-7; 11 nucleotides agree with TRBD2. This CDR3 region has 18 residues. Trimming at V came to 3 bases and at J to 0 bases, leaving 10 bases not matched to a gene.

Here the CDR3 reads CASSLLSRTSGSRFEQFF. The CDR3 DNA reads as TGTGCCAGCAGCTTACTCTCTAGGACTAGCGGGAGCCGATTTGAGCAGTTCTTC. The V call is TRBV7-6, the J call TRBJ2-1; 13 bases align to TRBD2. Trimming took 2 bases from V and 9 from J; bases not matched to a gene: 13. Germline V CDR1 and CDR2: SGHVS, FNYEAQ. This CDR3 region has 18 residues.

The V call is TRBV5-4, the J call TRBJ2-3; 9 bases agree with TRBD2. Trimming took 2 bases from V and 2 from J; bases not matched to a gene: 15. The CDR3 is made up of 19 amino acids. Per germline, CDR1 SGHNT and CDR2 YYREEE (reference sequence). CDR3 amino acids: CASSFMVGGAGGHTDTQYF. Written as DNA, the CDR3 is TGTGCCAGCAGCTTCATGGTCGGTGGAGCGGGGGGCCACACAGATACGCAGTATTTT.

This clonotype was seen a handful of times. V is TRBV7-2 and J is TRBJ2-7; 12 bases map to TRBD2. This CDR3 has 15 amino acids. Germline assignment: CDR1 SGHTA and CDR2 FQGNSA. The V gene end was trimmed by 3 bases and the J gene end by 2 bases; junction bases not matched to a gene: 2. The CDR3 nucleotides read TGTGCCAGCAGCTTCCTAGCGGGAGGGCCCTACGAGCAGTACTTC. Translation: CASSFLAGGPYEQYF.

This rearrangement joins TRBV6-5 to TRBJ1-3; unclear D gene. The CDR3 is 15 residues long. V was trimmed by 5 bases and J by 0 bases, leaving 11 bases between them. The germline CDR1 and CDR2 sequences are MNHEY and SVGAGI. CDR3 sequence: CASSPQRGSGNTIYF. CDR3 in DNA: TGTGCCAGCAGTCCCCAGCGCGGCTCTGGAAACACCATATATTTT.

This clonotype has a count of ten or more. The chain has TRBV2 and TRBJ2-7; D ambiguous. This CDR3 is 11 amino acids long. The germline CDR1 and CDR2 sequences are SNHLY and FYNNEI. V dropped 10 bases and J dropped 1 base, with 8 bases sitting between them. The CDR3 coding sequence is TGTGCCACACGCAGGTCCTACGAGCAGTACTTC. It translates to CATRRSYEQYF.

This chain connects TRBV6-1 to TRBJ1-5, with 8 bases identical to TRBD1. Trimming removed 10 bases from V and 0 bases from J; junction bases left unmatched: 2. Germline V gene lookup returns CDR1 MNHNS and CDR2 SASEGT. This CDR3 is 13 amino acids long. Here the CDR3 DNA reads TGTGCCATAGGACAGGGTAGCAATCAGCCCCAGCATTTT. It encodes CAIGQGSNQPQHF.

This clonotype was counted only a few times. V gene TRBV28 combines with J gene TRBJ1-5; D remains unclear. Germline V lookup: CDR1 MDHEN, CDR2 SYDVKM. Trimming cost V 3 bases and J 5 bases, with 8 bases left between them. The CDR3 is made up of 13 amino acids. The DNA of the CDR3 is TGTGCCAGCAGTTTGAGGAGATATCAGCCCCAGCATTTT. Amino acid sequence: CASSLRRYQPQHF.

The chain couples TRBV6-2 or TRBV6-3 to TRBJ2-5, with D maybe TRBD2 (5 bases). This CDR3 has 12 amino acids. Germline V gene sequence: CDR1 MNHEY, CDR2 SVGEGT. V was clipped by 7 bases and J by 4 bases, with 10 bases between them. CDR3 sequence (DNA): TGTGCCAGCAATGGTGGGAGAGAGACCCAGTACTTC. Amino acids: CASNGGRETQYF.

The chain carries TRBV6-5 and TRBJ2-1; 9 bases fit TRBD2. The CDR3 contains 16 residues. The V and J ends lost 2 bases and 6 bases, in that order; junction bases with no gene match: 8. Germline V gene lookup returns CDR1 MNHEY and CDR2 SVGAGI. The CDR3 sequence is CASSYAPGTSRNEQFF. The CDR3 region has the DNA TGTGCCAGCAGTTACGCTCCCGGGACTAGCCGCAATGAGCAGTTCTTC.

There are a few counts of this clonotype. The chain joins TRBV6-1 to TRBJ1-1; D is uncertain. Germline loops: CDR1 MNHNS, CDR2 SASEGT. CDR3 length: 14 amino acids. The V and J ends lost 3 bases and 5 bases respectively, with 13 bases between them. CDR3 region: CASSEFQWRTEAFF. The DNA of the CDR3 is TGTGCCAGCAGTGAGTTCCAATGGCGGACTGAAGCTTTCTTT.

This clonotype was detected only a few times. The chain uses TRBV12-3 or TRBV12-4 and TRBJ2-1; D possibly corresponds to TRBD1 (5 bases). The CDR3 has 15 amino acids. V lost 4 bases and J lost 2, with 12 bases in between. CDR3: CASSSGPPAYNEQFF. The DNA for the CDR3 is TGTGCCAGCAGTTCAGGGCCTCCTGCCTACAATGAGCAGTTCTTC.

The rearrangement uses TRBV20-1 and TRBJ2-6; D unresolved. The germline V and J ends were trimmed by 3 bases and 0 bases, with 9 bases remaining between them. The CDR3 is 15 amino acids. Germline-derived CDR1 and CDR2 are DFQATT and SNEGSKA (reference sequence). The CDR3 DNA reads as TGCAGTGCTAGTCATACCCCCTCTGGGGCCAACGTCCTGACTTTC. This sequence encodes CSASHTPSGANVLTF.

There are a few counts of this clonotype. The rearrangement links TRBV20-1 to TRBJ2-1, with 9 bases identical to TRBD2. V shed 8 bases, J shed 3 bases, and the junction held 20 bases outside the gene matches. There are 18 residues in the CDR3. The germline gives CDR1 DFQATT, CDR2 SNEGSKA (reference sequence). CDR3 protein: CSSNNGETLAGVYNEQFF. CDR3 in DNA: TGCAGTTCGAATAATGGGGAAACTTTAGCGGGAGTCTACAATGAGCAGTTCTTC.